The 14 T cell receptor beta chains in this list originate from one sample, sequenced in a study of shared clonotypes between healthy human individuals. Data came from immunoSEQ multiplex PCR; TCRdb stores just in-frame clones and leaves some out. The table lists about 2 million clones, about 95% of them singletons. Only CD45RO-negative cells positively selected for CCR7 counted as naive CD8 cells, so terminally differentiated effector memory CD45RA+ cells were excluded. Input material: naive CD8+ T cells sorted from blood. These receptors all stem from a man younger than 35 in good health.

The chain combines TRBV14 with TRBJ2-2, with D tentatively TRBD1 or TRBD2 (5 bases each). The germline V gene encodes CDR1 SGHDN and CDR2 FVKESK. The CDR3 extends over 15 amino acids. Trimming left V 1 base short and J 5 bases short, with 11 bases between. The CDR3 coding sequence is TGTGCCAGCAGCCAAGTGATAGGGACGACCGGGGAGCTGTTTTTT. Protein product: CASSQVIGTTGELFF.

The chain couples TRBV4-3 to TRBJ2-7; D call uncertain. This CDR3 has 15 amino acids. Trimming pared 6 bases from V and 0 bases from J, leaving 15 bases between. Looked up from germline, CDR1 is LGHNA and CDR2 is YSLEER. CDR3 protein: CASSQNWASSYEQYF. The CDR3 DNA reads as TGCGCCAGCAGTCAAAATTGGGCCAGCTCCTACGAGCAGTACTTC.

V gene TRBV5-1 combines with J gene TRBJ2-7; no firm D call. Germline CDR1 SGHRS, CDR2 YFSETQ. Trimming removed 3 bases from V and 2 bases from J, with 18 bases in between. This CDR3 is 16 amino acids long. Written as DNA, the CDR3 is TGCGCCAGCAGCTACCTATCAGGAGACCCCACCTACGAGCAGTACTTC. Translated, it gives CASSYLSGDPTYEQYF.

This clone was seen a handful of times. V gene TRBV10-1 combines with J gene TRBJ2-7; 10 bases fit TRBD1. This CDR3 region has 15 residues. Germline V CDR1 and CDR2: WNHNN, SYGVQD (reference sequence). With 0 bases clipped from V and 6 bases from J, the junction kept 5 bases outside the gene matches. The CDR3 sequence: CASSESEGQGFEQYF. As DNA, the CDR3 is TGCGCCAGCAGTGAGTCGGAGGGACAGGGGTTCGAGCAGTACTTC.

On this clone: The identical CDR3 is also encoded by other nucleotide sequences in the sample. CDR3 amino acids: CASSGKAYEQYF. The CDR3 nucleotides read TGTGCCAGCAGCGGAAAGGCCTACGAGCAGTACTTC. The genes are TRBV7-9 and TRBJ2-7; the D is unclear. V was cut by 5 bases and J by 2 bases, with 7 bases left in between. Per germline, CDR1 SEHNR and CDR2 FQNEAQ (reference sequence). The CDR3 is 12 amino acids.

This chain joins TRBV4-3 and TRBJ2-7, with 9 positions matching TRBD2. V trimming: 0 bases; J trimming: 2 bases; junction bases outside the gene matches: 2. Germline CDR1 LGHNA, CDR2 YSLEER. The CDR3 is 15 amino acids. The CDR3 DNA reads as TGCGCCAGCAGCCAAGAGGGCGGGAGGGCCTACGAGCAGTACTTC. Its protein product is CASSQEGGRAYEQYF.

The rearrangement joins TRBV19 to TRBJ2-7; 9 bases agree with TRBD1. V shed 4 bases and J 3 bases; nucleotides not matched to a gene: 1. The germline V gene has CDR1 LNHDA and CDR2 SQIVND (reference sequence). The CDR3 spans 13 residues. The CDR3 loop reads CASSTDRGYEQYF. The CDR3 nucleotides read TGTGCCAGTAGTACGGACAGGGGCTACGAGCAGTACTTC.

The chain joins TRBV28 to TRBJ2-7, with D tentatively TRBD1 (6 bases). This CDR3 comprises 14 residues. V was clipped by 3 bases and J by 5 bases, with 14 bases between them. Germline V gene data show CDR1 as MDHEN and CDR2 as SYDVKM. The CDR3: CASSFTGSSHEQYF. The DNA for the CDR3 is TGTGCCAGCAGTTTCACAGGGTCCTCTCACGAGCAGTACTTC.

The chain couples TRBV6-5 to TRBJ1-1, with no clear D. V was pared by 6 bases and J by 4 bases, with 12 bases between. There are 13 residues in the CDR3. Germline values: CDR1 MNHEY, CDR2 SVGAGI. CDR3 DNA sequence: TGTGCCAGCAGCCTAGGTTCTGCCACTGAAGCTTTCTTT. Protein product: CASSLGSATEAFF.

The chain employs TRBV6-1 and TRBJ2-2; 7 bases line up with TRBD2. V shed 8 bases, J shed 3 bases, and the junction held 9 bases outside the gene matches. Germline assignment: CDR1 MNHNS and CDR2 SASEGT. The CDR3 has 15 residues. The CDR3 sequence is CASARNREDTGELFF. The CDR3 region has the DNA TGTGCCAGCGCCAGAAATCGGGAGGACACCGGGGAGCTGTTTTTT.

The chain carries TRBV27 and TRBJ2-2, with no clear D. The germline V and J ends were trimmed by 3 bases and 2 bases, with 10 bases remaining between them. Germline V gene sequence: CDR1 MNHEY, CDR2 SMNVEV (reference sequence). CDR3 length: 15 amino acids. Here the CDR3 DNA reads TGTGCCAGCAGTTTCTCTGTCTTAAACACCGGGGAGCTGTTTTTT. This translates into CASSFSVLNTGELFF.

This clone was seen more than once but under ten times. The V and J genes are TRBV7-9 and TRBJ1-2; possibly TRBD1 for D (6 bases). The CDR3 is 14 amino acids. V gave up 2 bases and J gave up 6 bases, with 13 bases separating them. The V gene's germline CDR1 is SEHNR and CDR2 FQNEAQ (reference sequence). DNA for the CDR3: TGTGCCAGCAGCTTAACGGGACATAGGAATGGCTACACCTTC. Amino acids: CASSLTGHRNGYTF.

The chain is built from TRBV19 and TRBJ1-5; no clear D. The ends were cut back, 4 bases at V and 7 bases at J, with 17 bases in the middle. This CDR3 region has 15 residues. From germline, CDR1 is LNHDA and CDR2 SQIVND (reference sequence). Here the CDR3 DNA reads TGTGCCAGTAGTACCCCCTGGGAGGGAGGACAGCCCCAGCATTTT. Its translation is CASSTPWEGGQPQHF.

This chain connects TRBV4-3 to TRBJ2-7, with 12 bases lining up with TRBD2. CDR1 LGHNA and CDR2 YSLEER come from the germline V gene. The CDR3 consists of 18 residues. Trimming cost V 4 bases and J 6 bases; bases outside gene matches: 16. The CDR3 loop reads CASSPGFGVLAGGGEQYF. The CDR3 region has the DNA TGCGCCAGCAGCCCTGGCTTCGGAGTACTAGCGGGAGGCGGCGAGCAGTACTTC.